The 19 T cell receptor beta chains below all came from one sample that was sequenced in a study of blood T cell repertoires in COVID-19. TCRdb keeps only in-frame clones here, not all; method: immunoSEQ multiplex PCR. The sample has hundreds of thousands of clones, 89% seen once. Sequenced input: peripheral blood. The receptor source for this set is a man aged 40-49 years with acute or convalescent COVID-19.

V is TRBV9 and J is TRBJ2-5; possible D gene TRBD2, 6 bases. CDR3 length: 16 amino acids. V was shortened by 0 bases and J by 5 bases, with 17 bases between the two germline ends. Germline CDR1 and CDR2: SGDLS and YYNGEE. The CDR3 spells CASSVDGDWVRETQYF. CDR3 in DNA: TGTGCCAGCAGCGTAGATGGGGACTGGGTAAGGGAGACCCAGTACTTC.

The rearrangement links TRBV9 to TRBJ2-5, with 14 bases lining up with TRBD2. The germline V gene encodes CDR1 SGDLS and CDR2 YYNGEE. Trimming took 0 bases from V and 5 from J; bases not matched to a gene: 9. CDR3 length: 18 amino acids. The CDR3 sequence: CASSVVRTSGGTGETQYF. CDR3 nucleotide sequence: TGTGCCAGCAGCGTAGTTCGGACTAGCGGGGGGACGGGGGAGACCCAGTACTTC.

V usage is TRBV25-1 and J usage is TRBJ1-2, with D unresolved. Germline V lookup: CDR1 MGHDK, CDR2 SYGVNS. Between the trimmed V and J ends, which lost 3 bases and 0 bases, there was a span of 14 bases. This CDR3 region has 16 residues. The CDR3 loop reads CASSDPGRTSNYGYTF. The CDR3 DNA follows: TGTGCCAGCAGTGACCCCGGGAGGACTTCTAACTATGGCTACACCTTC.

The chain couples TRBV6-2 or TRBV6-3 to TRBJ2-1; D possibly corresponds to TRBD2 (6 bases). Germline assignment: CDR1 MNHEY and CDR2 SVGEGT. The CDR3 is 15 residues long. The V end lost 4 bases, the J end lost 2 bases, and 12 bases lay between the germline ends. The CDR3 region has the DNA TGTGCCAGCAGTTTGGAGGGCCCTACCTACAATGAGCAGTTCTTC. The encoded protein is CASSLEGPTYNEQFF.

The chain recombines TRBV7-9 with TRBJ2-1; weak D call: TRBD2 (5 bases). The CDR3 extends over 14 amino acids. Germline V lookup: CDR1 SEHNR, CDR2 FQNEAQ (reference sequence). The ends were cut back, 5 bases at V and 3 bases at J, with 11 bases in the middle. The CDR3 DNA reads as TGTGCCAGCAGCCGGGGAGTCGACTACAATGAGCAGTTCTTC. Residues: CASSRGVDYNEQFF.

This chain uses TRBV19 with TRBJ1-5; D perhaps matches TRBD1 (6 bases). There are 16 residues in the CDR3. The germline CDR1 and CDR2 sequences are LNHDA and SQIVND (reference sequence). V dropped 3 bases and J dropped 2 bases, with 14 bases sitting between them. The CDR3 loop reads CASSMGAGVGNQPQHF. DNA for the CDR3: TGTGCCAGTAGTATGGGGGCGGGGGTTGGCAATCAGCCCCAGCATTTT.

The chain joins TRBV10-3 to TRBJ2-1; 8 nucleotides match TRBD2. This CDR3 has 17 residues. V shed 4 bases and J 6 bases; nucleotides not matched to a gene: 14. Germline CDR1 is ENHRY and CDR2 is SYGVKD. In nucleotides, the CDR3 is TGTGCCATCAGTGGCTTAATCCGGGGGGGGCGGTTCAATGAGCAGTTCTTC. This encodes CAISGLIRGGRFNEQFF.

In nucleotides, the CDR3 is TGTGCCTGGAGTCCGGGGGGGGAGGGCACAGATACGCAGTATTTT. As protein: CAWSPGGEGTDTQYF. The chain joins TRBV30 to TRBJ2-3, with 8 bases identical to TRBD2. V lost 2 bases and J lost 1; bases outside the gene matches: 5. This CDR3 is built from 15 residues. Germline V gene sequence: CDR1 GTSNPN, CDR2 SVGIG (reference sequence).

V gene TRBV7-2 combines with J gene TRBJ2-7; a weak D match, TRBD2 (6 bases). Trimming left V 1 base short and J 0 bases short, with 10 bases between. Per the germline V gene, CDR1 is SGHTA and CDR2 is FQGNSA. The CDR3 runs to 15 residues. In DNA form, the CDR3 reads TGTGCCAGCAGCTTAGTGGGGGGTAGCTCCTACGAGCAGTACTTC. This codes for CASSLVGGSSYEQYF.

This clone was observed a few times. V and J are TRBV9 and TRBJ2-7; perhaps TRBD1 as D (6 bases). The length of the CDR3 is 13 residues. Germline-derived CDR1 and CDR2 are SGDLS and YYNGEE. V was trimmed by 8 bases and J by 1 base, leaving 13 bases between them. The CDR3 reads CASSDRWSYEQYF. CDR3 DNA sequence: TGTGCCAGTTCTGACAGGTGGTCCTACGAGCAGTACTTC.

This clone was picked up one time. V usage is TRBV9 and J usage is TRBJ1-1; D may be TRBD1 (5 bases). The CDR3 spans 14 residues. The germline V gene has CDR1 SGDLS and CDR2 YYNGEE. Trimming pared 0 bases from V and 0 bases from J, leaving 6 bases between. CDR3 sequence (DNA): TGTGCCAGCAGCGTAGAGGGGATGAACACTGAAGCTTTCTTT. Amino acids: CASSVEGMNTEAFF.

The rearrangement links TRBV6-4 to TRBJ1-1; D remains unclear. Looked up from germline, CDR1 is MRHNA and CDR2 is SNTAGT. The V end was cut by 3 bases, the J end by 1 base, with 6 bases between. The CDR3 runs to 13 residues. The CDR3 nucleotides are TGTGCCAGCAGTGAGGGCAGGAACACTGAAGCTTTCTTT. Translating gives CASSEGRNTEAFF.

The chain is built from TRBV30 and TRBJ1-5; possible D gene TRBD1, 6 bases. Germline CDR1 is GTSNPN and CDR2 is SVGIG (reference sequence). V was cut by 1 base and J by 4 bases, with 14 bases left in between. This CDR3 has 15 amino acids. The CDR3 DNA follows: TGTGCCTGGAGTGGTATCCAGGGGACGAATCAGCCCCAGCATTTT. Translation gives CAWSGIQGTNQPQHF.

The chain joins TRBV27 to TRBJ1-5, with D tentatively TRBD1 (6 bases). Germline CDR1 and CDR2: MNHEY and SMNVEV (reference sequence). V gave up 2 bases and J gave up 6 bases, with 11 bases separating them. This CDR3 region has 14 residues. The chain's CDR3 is CASSLAGGGQPQHF. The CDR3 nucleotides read TGTGCCAGCAGTTTAGCGGGGGGCGGTCAGCCCCAGCATTTT.

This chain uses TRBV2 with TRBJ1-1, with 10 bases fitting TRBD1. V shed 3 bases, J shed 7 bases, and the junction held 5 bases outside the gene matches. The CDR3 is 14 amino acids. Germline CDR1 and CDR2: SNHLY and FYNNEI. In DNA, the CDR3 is TGTGCCAGCAGTGAGACAGGGGGCAGGTTTGAAGCTTTCTTT. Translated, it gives CASSETGGRFEAFF.

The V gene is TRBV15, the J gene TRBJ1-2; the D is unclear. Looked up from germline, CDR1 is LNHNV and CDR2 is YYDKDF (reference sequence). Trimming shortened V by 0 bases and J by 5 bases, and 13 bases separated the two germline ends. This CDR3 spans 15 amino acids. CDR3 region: CATSRDAGYGYGYTF. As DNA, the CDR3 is TGTGCCACCAGCAGAGATGCCGGGTACGGGTATGGCTACACCTTC.

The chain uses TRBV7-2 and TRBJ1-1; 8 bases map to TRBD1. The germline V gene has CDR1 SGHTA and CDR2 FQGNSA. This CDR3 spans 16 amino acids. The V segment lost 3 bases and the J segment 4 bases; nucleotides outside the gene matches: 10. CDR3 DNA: TGTGCCAGCAGCTTGACAGGGGCGGTCTTGAGCACTGAAGCTTTCTTT. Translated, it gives CASSLTGAVLSTEAFF.

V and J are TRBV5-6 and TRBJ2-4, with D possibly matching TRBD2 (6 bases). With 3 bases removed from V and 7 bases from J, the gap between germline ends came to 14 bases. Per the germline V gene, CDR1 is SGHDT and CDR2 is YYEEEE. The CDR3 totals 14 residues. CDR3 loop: CASSYYPGGNIQYF. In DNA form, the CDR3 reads TGTGCCAGCAGCTATTATCCTGGGGGGAACATTCAGTACTTC.

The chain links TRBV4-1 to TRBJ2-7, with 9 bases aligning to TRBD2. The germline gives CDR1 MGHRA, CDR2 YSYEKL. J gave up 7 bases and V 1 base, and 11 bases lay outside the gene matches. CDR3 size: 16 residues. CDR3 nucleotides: TGCGCCAGCAGCCAAGTCGGTAGCGGGAGAATTGGGGAGCAGTACTTC. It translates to CASSQVGSGRIGEQYF.